These T cell receptor beta chains were read from a single sample in a study of cytomegalovirus exposure and HLA in healthy donors. Assay: immunoSEQ multiplex PCR; the TCRdb copy retains only in-frame clones and omits some. The data show 120,000 or so clones, around three quarters seen once. The sample taken for sequencing was PBMCs. These receptors were collected from a man aged 30 to 45 in good health and CMV-seropositive. Each CDR3 is given with its conserved first and last residue. The D gene is left open where the match is weak. Size is stated for part of the rows, as once, few or many counts, or as a class when the clone is expanded.

d_call	j_call	cdr3_length	v_call	clone_size	cdr3_aa	cdr3_nt
TRBD2	TRBJ2-5	18	TRBV10-3	.	CAISELGLAGGTQETQYF	TGTGCCATCAGTGAGTTGGGACTAGCGGGGGGAACCCAAGAGACCCAGTACTTC
TRBD1	TRBJ1-4	15	TRBV6-5	.	CASRPEGTANEKLFF	TGTGCCAGCAGACCAGAGGGGACAGCTAATGAAAAACTGTTTTTT
.	TRBJ1-3	13	TRBV5-1	.	CASSQGTGNTIYF	TGCGCCAGCAGCCAGGGGACAGGAAACACCATATATTTT
TRBD1	TRBJ2-7	15	TRBV14	.	CASSQGGQVLYEQYF	TGTGCCAGCAGCCAAGGGGGACAGGTCCTGTACGAGCAGTACTTC
.	TRBJ1-2	14	TRBV21-1	.	CASSKEGVAYSYTF	TGTGCCAGCAGCAAAGAGGGAGTTGCCTATAGCTACACCTTC
.	TRBJ1-1	14	TRBV2	.	CASTGGRERTEAFF	TGTGCCAGCACCGGGGGGAGGGAGAGAACTGAAGCTTTCTTT
.	TRBJ1-5	17	TRBV15	once	CATSRDSVLNSNQPQHF	TGTGCCACCAGCAGAGATAGTGTGCTGAATAGCAATCAGCCCCAGCATTTT
.	TRBJ1-6	13	TRBV6-1	.	CASSEGRVSPLHF	TGTGCCAGCAGTGAAGGAAGAGTTTCACCCCTCCACTTT
TRBD2	TRBJ2-1	15	TRBV4-1	.	CASSHPGLAGNEQFF	TGCGCCAGCAGCCATCCGGGACTAGCGGGGAATGAGCAGTTCTTC
TRBD1	TRBJ2-3	14	TRBV7-3	.	CASSSTGSLDTQYF	TGTGCCAGCAGCTCGACAGGGAGTTTAGATACGCAGTATTTT
.	TRBJ2-1	12	TRBV10-3	.	CAIGFGDNEQFF	TGTGCCATCGGGTTCGGGGACAATGAGCAGTTCTTC
TRBD2	TRBJ2-7	14	TRBV6-5	.	CASKTGTINYEQYF	TGTGCCAGCAAAACGGGGACTATCAACTACGAGCAGTACTTC
TRBD1	TRBJ1-5	18	TRBV2	.	CASSEDRGPTYSNQPQHF	TGTGCCAGCAGCGAGGACAGGGGGCCAACTTATAGCAATCAGCCCCAGCATTTT
.	TRBJ1-1	14	TRBV18	.	CASSPPSMNTEAFF	TGTGCCAGCTCACCACCCAGTATGAACACTGAAGCTTTCTTT
TRBD2	TRBJ2-7	15	TRBV5-1	few	CASSRPGLADYEQYF	TGCGCCAGCAGCCGACCGGGACTAGCGGATTACGAGCAGTACTTC
.	TRBJ1-4	15	TRBV6-6	few	CASSPQQGRIEKLFF	TGTGCCAGCAGTCCTCAACAGGGTAGGATTGAAAAACTGTTTTTT
.	TRBJ2-7	15	TRBV6-1	.	CASSEAGTLSYEQYF	TGTGCCAGCAGTGAAGCGGGGACACTCTCCTACGAGCAGTACTTC
TRBD2	TRBJ2-3	14	TRBV9	.	CASSVVGGSDTQYF	TGTGCCAGCAGCGTAGTGGGGGGGTCAGATACGCAGTATTTT
.	TRBJ2-1	14	TRBV28	.	CASSPPQGNNEQFF	TGTGCCAGCAGCCCCCCACAGGGAAACAATGAGCAGTTCTTC
TRBD1	TRBJ2-7	14	TRBV15	.	CATSRVNRGYEQYF	TGTGCCACCAGCAGAGTAAACAGGGGCTACGAGCAGTACTTC
.	TRBJ1-1	14	TRBV21-1	.	CASSKGQMNTEAFF	TGTGCCAGCAGCAAAGGGCAGATGAACACTGAAGCTTTCTTT
TRBD2	TRBJ2-1	16	TRBV5-1	.	CASSLGLAMVLNEQFF	TGCGCCAGCAGCTTGGGACTAGCGATGGTACTAAATGAGCAGTTCTTC
TRBD1	TRBJ2-7	16	TRBV6-1	.	CASSEEVGQGAPEQYF	TGTGCCAGCAGTGAAGAGGTTGGACAGGGTGCCCCCGAGCAGTACTTC
TRBD1	TRBJ2-1	15	TRBV11-3	.	CASSLAPGTGNEQFF	TGTGCCAGCAGCTTAGCCCCTGGGACAGGGAATGAGCAGTTCTTC
.	TRBJ1-6	14	TRBV5-1	.	CASSLNEGSSPLHF	TGCGCCAGCAGCTTAAATGAGGGATCGTCACCCCTCCACTTT
.	TRBJ2-1	14	TRBV15	.	CATSRAGVLNEQFF	TGTGCCACCAGCAGAGCAGGGGTCCTAAATGAGCAGTTCTTC
.	TRBJ1-6	13	TRBV7-8	.	CASSLARGSPLHF	TGTGCCAGCAGCCTAGCCCGGGGTTCACCCCTCCACTTT
.	TRBJ2-5	16	TRBV4-1	.	CASSQVSRAPGETQYF	TGCGCCAGCAGCCAAGTGTCGCGGGCCCCCGGGGAGACCCAGTACTTC
.	TRBJ2-7	15	TRBV5-5	.	CASSLEIRFSYEQYF	TGTGCCAGCAGCTTGGAGATCAGATTCTCCTACGAGCAGTACTTC
.	TRBJ2-5	13	TRBV5-8	.	CASSLVLQETQYF	TGTGCCAGCAGCTTGGTACTGCAAGAGACCCAGTACTTC
.	TRBJ1-1	17	TRBV4-1	once	CASSQRRAAGENTEAFF	TGCGCCAGCAGCCAAAGAAGGGCGGCGGGGGAGAACACTGAAGCTTTCTTT
TRBD1	TRBJ1-1	14	TRBV27	once	CASSPGQGATEAFF	TGTGCCAGCAGTCCCGGACAGGGGGCAACTGAAGCTTTCTTT
.	TRBJ2-2	13	TRBV9	.	CASSVALTGELFF	TGTGCCAGCAGCGTAGCCTTAACCGGGGAGCTGTTTTTT